Below, 4 T cell receptor beta chains from the same sample are listed, as sequenced in a study of T-cell memory formation after mild COVID-19. TCRdb recomputed calls from the 5' RACE reads with MiXCR, one row per CDR3 protein. The sample yields 140,000 or so distinct CDR3 sequences, roughly 6.2% seen once. The material sequenced was PBMCs or a T cell subset sorted from them (not recorded which). All receptors come from an adult woman who had mild COVID-19 (a few samples of this study predate the infection). Cell type and time point are not known.

This clonotype was counted at least ten times. CDR3 sequence: CASSSGTYSYNEQFF. The CDR3 nucleotides read TGCGCCAGCAGCTCCGGGACCTACTCCTACAATGAGCAGTTCTTC. The chain joins TRBV5-1 to TRBJ2-1; TRBD1 or TRBD2 may be the D gene (5 bases each). This CDR3 has 15 amino acids. V gave up 3 bases and J gave up 0 bases, with 10 bases separating them. Per the germline V gene, CDR1 is SGHRS and CDR2 is YFSETQ.

This clonotype was recorded a few times. V and J are TRBV7-9 and TRBJ1-1; D possibly corresponds to TRBD1 (5 bases). V was pared by 1 base and J by 7 bases, with 13 bases between. Germline lookup yields CDR1 SEHNR and CDR2 FQNEAQ (reference sequence). This CDR3 has 14 residues. Written as DNA, the CDR3 is TGTGCCAGCAGCTTAGTCCCGGGGCACAATGAAGCTTTCTTT. Translating it yields CASSLVPGHNEAFF.

The chain recombines TRBV20-1 with TRBJ2-3; TRBD2 agrees at 14 bases. The ends lost 0 bases at V and 8 bases at J; junction bases unmatched: 10. The germline V gene encodes CDR1 DFQATT and CDR2 SNEGSKA (reference sequence). This CDR3 is built from 17 residues. The CDR3 region has the DNA TGCAGTGCTAGAGATCGTTTGACTAGCGGGGGGGCGGCTACGCAGTATTTT. This codes for CSARDRLTSGGAATQYF.

The genes are TRBV7-2 and TRBJ1-1; D unresolved. CDR1 and CDR2 (germline): SGHTA, FQGNSA. Deletions cut 1 base from V and 3 bases from J, with 15 bases between. The length of the CDR3 is 16 residues. Here the CDR3 reads CASSLGQHWGDTEAFF. The CDR3 DNA reads TGTGCCAGCAGCTTAGGCCAACATTGGGGAGACACTGAAGCTTTCTTT.